This T cell receptor beta chain appears in the sequencing data of a study of control samples from healthy donors and cancer patients. This clone was seen only once. Profiling relied on immunoSEQ multiplex PCR, and the TCRdb table lists in-frame clones only, not all of them. The sample records some 150,000 clones, about nine tenths being singletons. Looked up from germline, CDR1 is PRHDT and CDR2 is FYEKMQ (reference sequence). With 3 bases removed from V and 0 bases from J, the gap between germline ends came to 12 bases. This CDR3 contains 16 residues. The specimen sequenced was blood. The clonotype comes from a woman aged 30 to 39 in good health. The rearrangement joins TRBV13 to TRBJ2-1; D remains unclear. The CDR3 DNA sequence: TGTGCCAGCAGCTTGCCTGCCAAGAGCTCCTACAATGAGCAGTTCTTC. Amino acid sequence: CASSLPAKSSYNEQFF. Full variable domain (remainder filled in from reference TRBV13 and TRBJ2-1): AAGVIQSPRHLIKEKRETATLKCYPIPRHDTVYWYQQGPGQDPQFLISFYEKMQSDKGSIPDRFSAQQFSDYHSELNMSSLELGDSALYFCASSLPAKSSYNEQFFGPGTRLTVL.